One and the same sample provided the 8 T cell receptor beta chains below, sequenced in a study of blood T cell repertoires in COVID-19. Sequencing was performed with immunoSEQ multiplex PCR; in TCRdb, only in-frame clones are kept and a portion is missing. This repertoire shows approximately 170,000 clones, approximately 95% found once; its top ten account for roughly 1.9%. The sequenced material came from peripheral blood. The receptors derive from a woman in her sixties or seventies with COVID-19, enrolled during active disease.

The chain recombines TRBV15 with TRBJ2-3; TRBD2 matches at 8 bases. This CDR3 region has 17 residues. Trimming cost V 2 bases and J 0 bases; bases outside gene matches: 7. The germline V gene encodes CDR1 LNHNV and CDR2 YYDKDF (reference sequence). Written as DNA, the CDR3 is TGTGCCACCAGCAGACTTCCGGCGGGGGGAAGCACAGATACGCAGTATTTT. Protein: CATSRLPAGGSTDTQYF.

The rearrangement joins TRBV9 to TRBJ1-4; TRBD1 might be the D (5 bases). Germline V gene sequence: CDR1 SGDLS, CDR2 YYNGEE. V lost 2 bases and J 7 bases, leaving 9 bases between the germline ends. The CDR3 runs 13 residues. CDR3 nucleotides: TGTGCCAGCAGCGTGCACGGGGGTGAAAAACTGTTTTTT. This gives the protein CASSVHGGEKLFF.

The chain uses TRBV6-6 and TRBJ2-3; 14 nucleotides match TRBD2. The CDR3 extends over 16 amino acids. Germline V CDR1 and CDR2: MNHNY, SVGAGI (reference sequence). J was trimmed by 4 bases and V by 6 bases; bases with no gene match: 6. CDR3 coding DNA: TGTGCCAGCAGCTGGACTAGCGGGGGGTCCTCAGATACGCAGTATTTT. This translates into CASSWTSGGSSDTQYF.

The V gene is TRBV4-3, the J gene TRBJ1-3, with D maybe TRBD1 (5 bases). The CDR3 contains 17 residues. In germline, CDR1 is LGHNA, CDR2 YSLEER. The V gene lost 0 bases and the J gene lost 0 bases, with 12 bases spanning the gap. The CDR3 DNA reads TGCGCCAGCAGCCAAGAGAGCGACAGCTACTCTGGAAACACCATATATTTT. Translation gives CASSQESDSYSGNTIYF.

The chain carries TRBV7-3 and TRBJ2-2; maybe TRBD1 (5 bases). Germline V gene lookup returns CDR1 SGHTA and CDR2 FQGTGA. V lost 5 bases, J lost 2 bases, and 9 bases lay in between. CDR3 size: 14 residues. The CDR3 bases are TGTGCCAGCAGCGTGTGGGGCAACACCGGGGAGCTGTTTTTT. Protein: CASSVWGNTGELFF.

V usage is TRBV7-9 and J usage is TRBJ2-1; D may be TRBD2 (6 bases). The CDR3 runs 16 residues. Per germline, CDR1 SEHNR and CDR2 FQNEAQ (reference sequence). Trimming left V 7 bases short and J 2 bases short, with 18 bases between. Here the CDR3 DNA reads TGTGCCAGCACCCCCTCGGAGGGGACGGCCTACAATGAGCAGTTCTTC. This gives the protein CASTPSEGTAYNEQFF.

This clone turned up a few times. Other nucleotide sequences from this sample produce the same CDR3. The chain is built from TRBV10-3 and TRBJ1-1, with 7 bases matching TRBD1. The CDR3 sequence is 14 residues long. The V and J ends lost 7 bases and 0 bases, in that order; junction bases with no gene match: 5. Per the germline V gene, CDR1 is ENHRY and CDR2 is SYGVKD. The DNA for the CDR3 is TGTGCCATCAACCCCACAGGGGTGAACACTGAAGCTTTCTTT. It is translated as CAINPTGVNTEAFF.

The J gene is TRBJ2-1, the V gene TRBV4-3, with 8 bases lining up with TRBD2. Germline assignment: CDR1 LGHNA and CDR2 YSLEER. The CDR3 consists of 16 residues. Unmatched junction bases numbered 13, after V lost 4 bases and J lost 8 bases. The CDR3 DNA is TGCGCCAGCAGCCGTTTTCGGGGGGGGGCCGTCCATGAGCAGTTCTTC. Translated: CASSRFRGGAVHEQFF.